The sequence of this T cell receptor (beta chain) was determined in a study of cytomegalovirus exposure and HLA in healthy donors. The overall study: Of several hundred genotyped donors, 81% clustered with self-reported Caucasian donors.

The study ran its PCR with 60 Vbeta and 13 Jbeta primers. Only in-frame clones appear in the TCRdb table, and some are missing; sequencing was by immunoSEQ multiplex PCR. Counted here are approximately 110,000 clones, under 85% occurring once; the ten biggest clones make up approximately 3.7%. Findings and caveats of the study: For TCR beta chains, V- and J-gene trimming was later linked to a missense DCLRE1C variant. The authors later found most CMV-associated TCR beta chains appeared HLA-restricted. Clonal expansion, a later analysis showed, was greater in HLA-associated TCR beta chains than in equally common others.

Comments on this clone: The antigen is undetermined.

The CDR3 loop spans 12 amino acids. Per germline, CDR1 SEHNR and CDR2 FQNEAQ (reference sequence). V was shortened by 3 bases and J by 7 bases, with 10 bases between the two germline ends. The V call is TRBV7-9, the J call TRBJ2-7, with D possibly TRBD2 on 5 matching bases. This receptor was taken from a human donor in good health. Sequenced: PBMCs. CDR3: CASSLEVLEQYF. CDR3 DNA: TGTGCCAGCAGCTTGGAGGTGCTAGAGCAGTACTTC.